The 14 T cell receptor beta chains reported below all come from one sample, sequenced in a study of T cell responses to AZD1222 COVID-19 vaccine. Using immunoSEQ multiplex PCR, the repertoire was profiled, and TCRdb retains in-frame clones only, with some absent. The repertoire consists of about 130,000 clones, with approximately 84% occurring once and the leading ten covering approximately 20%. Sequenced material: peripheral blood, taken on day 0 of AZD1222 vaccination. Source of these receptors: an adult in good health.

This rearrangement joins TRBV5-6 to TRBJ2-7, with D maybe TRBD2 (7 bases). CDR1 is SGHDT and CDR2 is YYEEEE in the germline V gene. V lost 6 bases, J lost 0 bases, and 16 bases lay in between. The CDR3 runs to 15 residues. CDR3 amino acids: CASTSTGGLSYEQYF. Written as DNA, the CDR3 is TGTGCCAGCACCTCGACCGGGGGGCTCTCCTACGAGCAGTACTTC.

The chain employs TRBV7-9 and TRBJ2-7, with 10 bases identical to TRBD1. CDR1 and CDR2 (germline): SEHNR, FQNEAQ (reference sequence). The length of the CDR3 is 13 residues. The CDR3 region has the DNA TGTGCACGGGGGGACAGGGGCATCTTAGAGCAGTACTTC. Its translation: CARGDRGILEQYF.

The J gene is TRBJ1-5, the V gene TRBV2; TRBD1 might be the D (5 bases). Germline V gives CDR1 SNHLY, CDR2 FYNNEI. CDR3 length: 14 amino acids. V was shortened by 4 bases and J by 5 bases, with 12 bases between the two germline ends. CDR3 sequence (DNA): TGTGCCAGCAGTGGATATAGGGGATATCAGCCCCAGCATTTT. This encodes CASSGYRGYQPQHF.

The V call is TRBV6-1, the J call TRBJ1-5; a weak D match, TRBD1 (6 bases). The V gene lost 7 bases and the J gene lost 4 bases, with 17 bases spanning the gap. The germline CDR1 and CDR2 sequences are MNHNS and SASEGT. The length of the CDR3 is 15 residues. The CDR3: CASTPGRGGNQPQHF. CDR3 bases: TGTGCCAGCACCCCCGGCAGGGGAGGTAATCAGCCCCAGCATTTT.

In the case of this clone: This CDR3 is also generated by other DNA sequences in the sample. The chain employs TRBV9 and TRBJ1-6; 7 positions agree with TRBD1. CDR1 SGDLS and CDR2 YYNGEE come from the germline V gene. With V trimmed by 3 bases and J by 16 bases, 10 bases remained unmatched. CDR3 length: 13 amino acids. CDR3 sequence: CASSAWTGSDLHF. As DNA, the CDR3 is TGTGCCAGCAGCGCGTGGACAGGCTCTGATCTCCACTTT.

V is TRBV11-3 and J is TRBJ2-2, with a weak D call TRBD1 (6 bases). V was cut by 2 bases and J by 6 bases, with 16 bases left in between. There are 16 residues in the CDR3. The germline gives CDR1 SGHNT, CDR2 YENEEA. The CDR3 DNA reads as TGTGCCAGCAGCTTAAGTTGGGGCAGGGGTCCCGGGGAGCTGTTTTTT. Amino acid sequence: CASSLSWGRGPGELFF.

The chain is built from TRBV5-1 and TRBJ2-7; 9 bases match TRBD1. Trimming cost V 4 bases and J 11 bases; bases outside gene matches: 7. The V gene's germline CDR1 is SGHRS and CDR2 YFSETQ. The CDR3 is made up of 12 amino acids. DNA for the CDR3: TGCGCCAGCAGCCCCGGGACAGGGTTAAAGTACTTC. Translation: CASSPGTGLKYF.

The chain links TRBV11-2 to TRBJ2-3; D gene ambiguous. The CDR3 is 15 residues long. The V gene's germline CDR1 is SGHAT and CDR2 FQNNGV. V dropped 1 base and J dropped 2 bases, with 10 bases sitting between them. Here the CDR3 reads CASSLGVGFTDTQYF. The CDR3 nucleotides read TGTGCCAGCAGCTTAGGGGTCGGGTTCACAGATACGCAGTATTTT.

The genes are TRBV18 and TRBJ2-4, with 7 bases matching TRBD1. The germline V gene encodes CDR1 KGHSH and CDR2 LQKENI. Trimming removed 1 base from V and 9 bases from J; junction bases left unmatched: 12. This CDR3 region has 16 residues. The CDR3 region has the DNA TGTGCCAGCTCACCACAGGGGGCGCGGATTCATCCCATTCAGTACTTC. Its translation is CASSPQGARIHPIQYF.

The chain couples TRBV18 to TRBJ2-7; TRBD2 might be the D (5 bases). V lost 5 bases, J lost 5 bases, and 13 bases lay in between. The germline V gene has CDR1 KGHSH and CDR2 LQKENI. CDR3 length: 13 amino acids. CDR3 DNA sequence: TGTGCCAGCTCATCCTTAGAGGGCAACGAGCAGTACTTC. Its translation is CASSSLEGNEQYF.

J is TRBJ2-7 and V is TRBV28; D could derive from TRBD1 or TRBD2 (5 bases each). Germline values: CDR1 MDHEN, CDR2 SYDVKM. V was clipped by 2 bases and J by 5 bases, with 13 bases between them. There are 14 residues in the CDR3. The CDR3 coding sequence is TGTGCCAGCAGTTTACCGAAAGGGACCAACGAGCAGTACTTC. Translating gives CASSLPKGTNEQYF.

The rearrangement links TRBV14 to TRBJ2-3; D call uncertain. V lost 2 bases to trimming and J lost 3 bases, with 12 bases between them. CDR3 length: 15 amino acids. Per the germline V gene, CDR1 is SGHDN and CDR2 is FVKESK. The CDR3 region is CASSQFGRSTDTQYF. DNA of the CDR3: TGTGCCAGCAGCCAATTTGGCAGGTCAACAGATACGCAGTATTTT. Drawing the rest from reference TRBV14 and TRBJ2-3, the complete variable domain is EAGVTQFPSHSVIEKGQTVTLRCDPISGHDNLYWYRRVMGKEIKFLLHFVKESKQDESGMPNNRFLAERTGGTYSTLKVQPAELEDSGVYFCASSQFGRSTDTQYFGPGTRLTVL.

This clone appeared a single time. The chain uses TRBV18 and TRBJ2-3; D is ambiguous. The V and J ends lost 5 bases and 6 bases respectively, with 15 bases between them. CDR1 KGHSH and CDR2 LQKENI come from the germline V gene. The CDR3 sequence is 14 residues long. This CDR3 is CASSRIGTDDTQYF. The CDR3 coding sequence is TGTGCCAGCTCAAGAATTGGAACTGATGATACGCAGTATTTT.

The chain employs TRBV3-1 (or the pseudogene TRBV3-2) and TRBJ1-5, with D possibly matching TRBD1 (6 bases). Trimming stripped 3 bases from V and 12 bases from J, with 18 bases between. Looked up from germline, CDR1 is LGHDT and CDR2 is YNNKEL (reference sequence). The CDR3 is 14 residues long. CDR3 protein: CASSQRETGTIQHF. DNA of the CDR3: TGTGCCAGCAGCCAGAGGGAAACAGGGACGATCCAGCATTTT.